This TCR beta chain is drawn from a study of blood T cell repertoires in COVID-19. Looking at the study overall: The study drew acute and convalescent COVID-19 samples from the United States, Italy and Spain. Sources were T cells, B-cell-depleted T cells, or PBMCs; the material itself was cDNA or gDNA.

This clone occurred once. The V end was cut by 1 base, the J end by 4 bases, with 16 bases between. Germline V lookup: CDR1 MDHEN, CDR2 SYDVKM. The CDR3 is 16 amino acids. In the authors' methods: Using reference gene primer amplification, nucleated cell counts were estimated. The assay was immunoSEQ multiplex PCR, and TCRdb's table has in-frame clones only and misses some. V and J calls and clone size are copied from that table; D and trimming were computed from the DNA. The repertoire holds just under 95,000 clones, with around 80% as singletons. The sample taken for sequencing was peripheral blood. This chain connects TRBV28 to TRBJ1-1, with D possibly being TRBD1 (5 bases). The source of this sequence is a middle-aged man who had recovered from COVID-19. CDR3 DNA sequence: TGTGCCAGCAGTTTATCCCAGGGCGTTCAGTCCACTGAAGCTTTCTTT. Its translation is CASSLSQGVQSTEAFF. Full variable domain (rest looked up from reference TRBV28 and TRBJ1-1): DVKVTQSSRYLVKRTGEKVFLECVQDMDHENMFWYRQDPGLGLRLIYFSYDVKMKEKGDIPEGYSVSREKKERFSLILESASTNQTSMYLCASSLSQGVQSTEAFFGQGTRLTVV.